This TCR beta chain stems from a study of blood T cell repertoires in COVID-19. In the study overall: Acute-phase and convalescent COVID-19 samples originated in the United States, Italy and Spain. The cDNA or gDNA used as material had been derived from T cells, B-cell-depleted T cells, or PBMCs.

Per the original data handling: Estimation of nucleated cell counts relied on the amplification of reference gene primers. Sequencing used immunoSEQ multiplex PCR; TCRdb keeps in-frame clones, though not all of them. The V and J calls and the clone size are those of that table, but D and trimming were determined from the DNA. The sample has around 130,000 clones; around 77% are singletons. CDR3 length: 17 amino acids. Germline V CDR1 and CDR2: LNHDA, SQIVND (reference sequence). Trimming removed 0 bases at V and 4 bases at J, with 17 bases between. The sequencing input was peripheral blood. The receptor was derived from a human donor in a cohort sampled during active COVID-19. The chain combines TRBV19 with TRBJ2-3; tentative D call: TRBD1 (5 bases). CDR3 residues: CASSIEGELRSPDTQYF. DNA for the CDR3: TGTGCCAGTAGTATAGAAGGGGAACTCCGATCCCCAGATACGCAGTATTTT.